Below are 20 T cell receptor beta chains sequenced from a single sample in a study of blood T cell repertoires in COVID-19. Generated by immunoSEQ multiplex PCR, the TCRdb table keeps only in-frame clones and is missing some. The data contain roughly 170,000 clones, about 87% of them singletons. The sample consisted of peripheral blood. Receptors originate from a man in his 60s with acute or convalescent COVID-19.

This rearrangement joins TRBV4-3 to TRBJ2-1; TRBD2 agrees at 11 bases. This CDR3 spans 16 amino acids. The germline gives CDR1 LGHNA, CDR2 YSLEER. V shed 2 bases and J 7 bases; nucleotides not matched to a gene: 7. The CDR3 reads CASSQTLRLAGNEQFF. The CDR3, as DNA: TGCGCCAGCAGCCAAACTCTACGACTAGCGGGGAATGAGCAGTTCTTC.

The chain has TRBV3-1 (or the pseudogene TRBV3-2) and TRBJ2-2, with 7 bases that match TRBD1. The V gene end was trimmed by 4 bases and the J gene end by 5 bases; junction bases not matched to a gene: 13. Looked up from germline, CDR1 is LGHDT and CDR2 is YNNKEL (reference sequence). This CDR3 spans 17 amino acids. In nucleotides, the CDR3 is TGTGCCAGCAGCCCCCTAGCCGGGACAGCGAGGACCGGGGAGCTGTTTTTT. Its translation: CASSPLAGTARTGELFF.

This chain links TRBV5-4 with TRBJ1-3; D not resolved. Germline assignment: CDR1 SGHNT and CDR2 YYREEE (reference sequence). V was shortened by 0 bases and J by 0 bases, with 13 bases between the two germline ends. The CDR3 is 17 amino acids. The CDR3 DNA follows: TGTGCCAGCAGCTTGGATGAGTGGGAGACCTCTGGAAACACCATATATTTT. Translating it yields CASSLDEWETSGNTIYF. Full variable domain (missing parts from reference TRBV5-4 and TRBJ1-3): ETGVTQSPTHLIKTRGQQVTLRCSSQSGHNTVSWYQQALGQGPQFIFQYYREEENGRGNFPPRFSGLQFPNYSSELNVNALELDDSALYLCASSLDEWETSGNTIYFGEGSWLTVV.

The rearrangement joins TRBV5-1 to TRBJ1-4; the D is unclear. The germline CDR1 and CDR2 sequences are SGHRS and YFSETQ. Trimming stripped 0 bases from V and 0 bases from J, with 6 bases between. The CDR3 sequence is 15 residues long. CDR3 region: CASSLAGATNEKLFF. The CDR3 DNA sequence: TGCGCCAGCAGCTTGGCCGGAGCAACTAATGAAAAACTGTTTTTT.

This chain connects TRBV7-3 to TRBJ2-1; D is unclear. V was clipped by 1 base and J by 8 bases, with 15 bases between them. Germline V gene sequence: CDR1 SGHTA, CDR2 FQGTGA. This CDR3 spans 15 amino acids. The CDR3 DNA reads TGTGCCAGCAGCTTAAGCTCTATCGGGTGGGATGAGCAGTTCTTC. This gives the protein CASSLSSIGWDEQFF.

This chain uses TRBV7-9 with TRBJ2-2; 9 nucleotides align to TRBD2. The germline CDR1 and CDR2 sequences are SEHNR and FQNEAQ (reference sequence). This CDR3 region has 19 residues. V trimming: 0 bases; J trimming: 0 bases; junction bases outside the gene matches: 8. The chain's CDR3 is CASSLARGTSSANTGELFF. The CDR3 DNA reads as TGTGCCAGCAGCTTAGCCCGAGGGACTAGCAGCGCGAACACCGGGGAGCTGTTTTTT.

V gene TRBV6-5 combines with J gene TRBJ1-2; possible D gene TRBD1, 5 bases. The CDR3 extends over 16 amino acids. Germline V gene data show CDR1 as MNHEY and CDR2 as SVGAGI. V was trimmed by 0 bases and J by 0 bases, leaving 11 bases between them. The CDR3: CASSYSGANANYGYTF. The CDR3 bases are TGTGCCAGCAGTTACTCTGGGGCTAATGCTAACTATGGCTACACCTTC.

The V gene is TRBV6-5, the J gene TRBJ2-4; D not resolved. CDR1 MNHEY and CDR2 SVGAGI come from the germline V gene. Trimming stripped 6 bases from V and 0 bases from J, with 6 bases between. The CDR3 totals 13 residues. The CDR3 coding sequence is TGTGCCAGCAGGACACTAGCCAAAAACATTCAGTACTTC. Translating gives CASRTLAKNIQYF.

This chain joins TRBV27 and TRBJ1-1, with TRBD1 matching over 8 bases. The CDR3 extends over 14 amino acids. With V trimmed by 4 bases and J by 1 base, 2 bases remained unmatched. Germline V gene lookup returns CDR1 MNHEY and CDR2 SMNVEV (reference sequence). The CDR3 region has the DNA TGTGCCAGCAGTTGGGGACAGGAGAACACTGAAGCTTTCTTT. It translates to CASSWGQENTEAFF.

V gene TRBV24-1 combines with J gene TRBJ2-1; D is unresolved. The V end lost 0 bases, the J end lost 7 bases, and 18 bases lay between the germline ends. CDR3 length equals 17 residues. The germline V gene encodes CDR1 KGHDR and CDR2 SFDVKD. CDR3 bases: TGTGCCACCAGTGATTTGTCTTTCGGTCAGGCACGGAATGAGCAGTTCTTC. It translates to CATSDLSFGQARNEQFF.

The V and J genes are TRBV19 and TRBJ2-1; 7 positions match TRBD2. The junction had 7 bases not matched to a gene; V was cut back by 5 bases and J by 6 bases. This CDR3 region has 14 residues. CDR1 and CDR2 from the germline V gene are LNHDA and SQIVND (reference sequence). CDR3 in DNA: TGTGCCAGTAGTGTCGGACTAGTTATCAATGAGCAGTTCTTC. Translation: CASSVGLVINEQFF. The full variable domain, in which reference TRBV19 and TRBJ2-1 provide the parts outside the CDR3, is DGGITQSPKYLFRKEGQNVTLSCEQNLNHDAMYWYRQDPGQGLRLIYYSQIVNDFQKGDIAEGYSVSREKKESFPLTVTSAQKNPTAFYLCASSVGLVINEQFFGPGTRLTVL.

The chain links TRBV5-1 to TRBJ2-6; D may be TRBD2 (7 bases). This CDR3 is built from 20 residues. CDR1 SGHRS and CDR2 YFSETQ come from the germline V gene. V lost 2 bases and J lost 4, with 25 bases in between. CDR3 bases: TGCGCCAGCAGCTTTTCGTCGGGGGGCGTAGTAGGATCAGGGGCCAACGTCCTGACTTTC. Protein: CASSFSSGGVVGSGANVLTF.

The chain employs TRBV7-2 and TRBJ2-5, with no clear D. Germline V CDR1 and CDR2: SGHTA, FQGNSA. This CDR3 contains 15 residues. The V end was cut by 5 bases, the J end by 4 bases, with 17 bases between. The CDR3, as DNA: TGTGCCAGCAGCGCCCTTGGTGACACCGGAGAGACCCAGTACTTC. Amino acids: CASSALGDTGETQYF.

This chain joins TRBV11-3 and TRBJ1-1, with D unclear. Looked up from germline, CDR1 is SGHNT and CDR2 is YENEEA. This CDR3 contains 15 residues. Trimming removed 0 bases at V and 1 base at J, with 9 bases between. Written as DNA, the CDR3 is TGTGCCAGCAGCTTAGATCTTTCCCCGAACACTGAAGCTTTCTTT. Translating gives CASSLDLSPNTEAFF.

CDR3 loop: CASSSGQGAYEQYF. The DNA of the CDR3 is TGTGCCAGCAGCTCCGGACAGGGAGCCTACGAGCAGTACTTC. The V and J genes are TRBV7-2 and TRBJ2-7; 8 bases align to TRBD1. V shed 4 bases, J shed 2 bases, and the junction held 4 bases outside the gene matches. CDR3 length equals 14 residues. CDR1 is SGHTA and CDR2 is FQGNSA in the germline V gene.

A note on this clone: Relative to the germline gene, one junction end is altered; a read error may explain this. The gene calls are TRBV9 and TRBJ2-5; TRBD1 might be the D (6 bases). The CDR3 sequence is 17 residues long. The germline gives CDR1 SGDLS, CDR2 YYNGEE. CDR3 region: CANSPPLSQGLAETQYF. CDR3 coding DNA: TGTGCCAACAGCCCCCCACTATCTCAGGGGTTGGCGGAGACCCAGTACTTC.

The J gene is TRBJ1-2, the V gene TRBV7-9, with a weak D call TRBD1 (5 bases). Germline CDR1 is SEHNR and CDR2 is FQNEAQ (reference sequence). This CDR3 comprises 13 residues. V was pared by 6 bases and J by 9 bases, with 17 bases between. CDR3 sequence reads: CASSPGFGVSYTF. The CDR3 DNA reads TGTGCCAGCAGTCCAGGGTTTGGTGTTAGCTACACCTTC.

The chain is built from TRBV24-1 and TRBJ1-5; a weak D match, TRBD1 (6 bases). Germline loops: CDR1 KGHDR, CDR2 SFDVKD. The V end lost 4 bases, the J end lost 8 bases, and 17 bases lay between the germline ends. The length of the CDR3 is 15 residues. DNA for the CDR3: TGTGCCACCAGTGACTCCGCGGACAGTGATAAGCCCCAGCATTTT. Its translation is CATSDSADSDKPQHF.

V and J are TRBV6-5 and TRBJ1-1; no firm D call. The CDR3 covers 13 residues. Germline CDR1 and CDR2: MNHEY and SVGAGI. V was cut by 2 bases and J by 4 bases, with 8 bases left in between. The CDR3 nucleotides are TGTGCCAGCAGTTACCGAGGGAGCACTGAAGCTTTCTTT. Translated, it gives CASSYRGSTEAFF.

This clone was seen once. The J gene is TRBJ2-7, the V gene TRBV14, with D unresolved. The V gene's germline CDR1 is SGHDN and CDR2 FVKESK. Trimming stripped 4 bases from V and 3 bases from J, with 13 bases between. The CDR3 runs to 14 residues. CDR3 in DNA: TGTGCCAGCAGCCTACAGTACAGAAACTACGAGCAGTACTTC. Its translation is CASSLQYRNYEQYF.